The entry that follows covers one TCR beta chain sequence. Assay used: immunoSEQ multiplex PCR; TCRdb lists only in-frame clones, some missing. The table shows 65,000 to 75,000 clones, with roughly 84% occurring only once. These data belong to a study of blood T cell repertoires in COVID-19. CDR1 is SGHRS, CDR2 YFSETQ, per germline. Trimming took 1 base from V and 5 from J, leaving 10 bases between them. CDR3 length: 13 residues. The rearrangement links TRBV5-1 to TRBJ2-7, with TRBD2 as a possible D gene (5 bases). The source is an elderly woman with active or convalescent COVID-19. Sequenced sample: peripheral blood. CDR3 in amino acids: CASSLLRGHEQYF. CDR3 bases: TGCGCCAGCAGCTTGCTTCGGGGTCACGAGCAGTACTTC.